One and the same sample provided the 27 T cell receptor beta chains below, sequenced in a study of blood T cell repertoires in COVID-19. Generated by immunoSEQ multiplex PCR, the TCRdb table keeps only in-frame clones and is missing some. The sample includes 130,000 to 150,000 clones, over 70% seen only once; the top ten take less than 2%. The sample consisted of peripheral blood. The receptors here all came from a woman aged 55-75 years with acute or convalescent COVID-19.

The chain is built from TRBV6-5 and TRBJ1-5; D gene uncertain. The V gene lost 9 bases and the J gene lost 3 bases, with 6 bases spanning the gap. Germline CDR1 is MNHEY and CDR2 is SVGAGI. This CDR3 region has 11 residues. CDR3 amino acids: CARQINQPQHF. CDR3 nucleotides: TGTGCCAGACAGATCAATCAGCCCCAGCATTTT.

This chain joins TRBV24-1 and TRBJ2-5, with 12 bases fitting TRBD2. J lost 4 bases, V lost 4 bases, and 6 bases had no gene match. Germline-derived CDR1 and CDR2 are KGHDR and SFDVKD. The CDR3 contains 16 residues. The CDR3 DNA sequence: TGTGCCACCAGTGACCAACTAGCGGGAGGAAGAGAGACCCAGTACTTC. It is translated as CATSDQLAGGRETQYF.

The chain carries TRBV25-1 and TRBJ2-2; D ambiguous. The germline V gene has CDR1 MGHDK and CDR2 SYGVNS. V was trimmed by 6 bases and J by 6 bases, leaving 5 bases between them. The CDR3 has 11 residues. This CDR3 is CASRRAGELFF. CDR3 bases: TGTGCCAGCAGACGAGCCGGGGAGCTGTTTTTT. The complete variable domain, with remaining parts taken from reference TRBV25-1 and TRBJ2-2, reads EADIYQTPRYLVIGTGKKITLECSQTMGHDKMYWYQQDPGMELHLIHYSYGVNSTEKGDLSSESTVSRIRTEHFPLTLESARPSHTSQYLCASRRAGELFFGEGSRLTVL.

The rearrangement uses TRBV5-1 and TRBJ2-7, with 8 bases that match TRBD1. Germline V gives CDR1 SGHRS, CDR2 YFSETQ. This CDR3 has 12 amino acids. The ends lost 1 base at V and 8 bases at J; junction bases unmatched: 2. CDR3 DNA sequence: TGCGCCAGCAGCTTGTCAGGGGGCCAGCAGTACTTC. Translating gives CASSLSGGQQYF.

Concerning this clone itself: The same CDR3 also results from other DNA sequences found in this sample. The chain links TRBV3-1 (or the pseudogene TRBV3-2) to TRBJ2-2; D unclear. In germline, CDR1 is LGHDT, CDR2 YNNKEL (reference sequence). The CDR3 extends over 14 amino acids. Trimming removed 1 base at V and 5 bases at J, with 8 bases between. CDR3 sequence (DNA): TGTGCCAGCAGCCAAGGTTCTTATACCGGGGAGCTGTTTTTT. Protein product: CASSQGSYTGELFF.

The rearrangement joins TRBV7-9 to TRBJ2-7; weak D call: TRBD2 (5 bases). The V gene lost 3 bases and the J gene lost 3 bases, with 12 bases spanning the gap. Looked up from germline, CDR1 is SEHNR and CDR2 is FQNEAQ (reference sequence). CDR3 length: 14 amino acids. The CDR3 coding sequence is TGTGCCAGCAGCTTTCGGGGTAACCACTACGAGCAGTACTTC. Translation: CASSFRGNHYEQYF. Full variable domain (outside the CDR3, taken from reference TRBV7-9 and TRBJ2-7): DTGVSQNPRHKITKRGQNVTFRCDPISEHNRLYWYRQTLGQGPEFLTYFQNEAQLEKSRLLSDRFSAERPKGSFSTLEIQRTEQGDSAMYLCASSFRGNHYEQYFGPGTRLTVT.

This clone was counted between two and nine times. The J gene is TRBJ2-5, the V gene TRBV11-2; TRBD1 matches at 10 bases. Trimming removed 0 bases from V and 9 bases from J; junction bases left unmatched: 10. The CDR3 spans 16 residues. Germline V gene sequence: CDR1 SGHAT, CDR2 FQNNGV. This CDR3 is CASSLDLSSGTGAQYF. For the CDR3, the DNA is TGTGCCAGCAGCTTAGATCTGAGTAGCGGGACAGGGGCCCAGTACTTC.

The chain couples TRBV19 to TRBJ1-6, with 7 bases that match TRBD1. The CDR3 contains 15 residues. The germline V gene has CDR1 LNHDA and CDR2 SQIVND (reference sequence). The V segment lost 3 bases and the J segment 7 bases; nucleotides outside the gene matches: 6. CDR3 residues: CASSILGDRNSPLHF. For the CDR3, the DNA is TGTGCCAGTAGTATTTTGGGGGACAGAAATTCACCCCTCCACTTT.

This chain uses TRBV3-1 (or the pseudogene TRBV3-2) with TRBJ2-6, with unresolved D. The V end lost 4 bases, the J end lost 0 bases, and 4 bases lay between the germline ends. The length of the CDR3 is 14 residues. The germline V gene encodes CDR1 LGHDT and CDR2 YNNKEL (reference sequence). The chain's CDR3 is CASSLSSGANVLTF. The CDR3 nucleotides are TGTGCCAGCAGCCTGAGCTCTGGGGCCAACGTCCTGACTTTC.

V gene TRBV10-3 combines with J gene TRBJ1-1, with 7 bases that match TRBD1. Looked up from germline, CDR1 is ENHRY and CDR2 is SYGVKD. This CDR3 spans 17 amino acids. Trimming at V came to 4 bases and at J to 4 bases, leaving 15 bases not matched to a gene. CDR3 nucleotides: TGTGCCATCAGTGTAACGCAACAGGGACAGAGTGGCACTGAAGCTTTCTTT. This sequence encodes CAISVTQQGQSGTEAFF.

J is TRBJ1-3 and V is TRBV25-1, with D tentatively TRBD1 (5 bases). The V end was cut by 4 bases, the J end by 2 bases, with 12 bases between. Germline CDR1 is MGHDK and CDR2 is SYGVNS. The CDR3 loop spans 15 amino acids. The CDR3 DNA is TGTGCCAGCAGTGGCGACAGTTCCACTGGAAACACCATATATTTT. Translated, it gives CASSGDSSTGNTIYF.

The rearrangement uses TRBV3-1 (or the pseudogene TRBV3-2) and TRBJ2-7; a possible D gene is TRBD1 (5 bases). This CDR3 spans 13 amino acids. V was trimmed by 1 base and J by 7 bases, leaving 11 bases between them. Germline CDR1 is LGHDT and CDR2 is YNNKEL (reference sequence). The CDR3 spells CASSQVRQTEQYF. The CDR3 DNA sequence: TGTGCCAGCAGCCAAGTTAGACAGACAGAGCAGTACTTC.

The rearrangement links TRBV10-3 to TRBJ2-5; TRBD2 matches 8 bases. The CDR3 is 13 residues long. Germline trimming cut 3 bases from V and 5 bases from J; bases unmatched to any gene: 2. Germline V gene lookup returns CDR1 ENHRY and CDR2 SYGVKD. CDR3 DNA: TGTGCCATCAGTGATAGCGGGGTGGAGACCCAGTACTTC. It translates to CAISDSGVETQYF.

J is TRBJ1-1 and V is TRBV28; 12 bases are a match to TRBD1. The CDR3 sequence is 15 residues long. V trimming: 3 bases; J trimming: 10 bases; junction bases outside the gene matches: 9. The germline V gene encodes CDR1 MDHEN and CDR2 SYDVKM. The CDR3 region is CASSFRDRGLLGAFF. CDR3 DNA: TGTGCCAGCAGTTTCCGGGACAGGGGGCTACTCGGAGCTTTCTTT. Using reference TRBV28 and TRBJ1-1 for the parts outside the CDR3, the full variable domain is DVKVTQSSRYLVKRTGEKVFLECVQDMDHENMFWYRQDPGLGLRLIYFSYDVKMKEKGDIPEGYSVSREKKERFSLILESASTNQTSMYLCASSFRDRGLLGAFFGQGTRLTVV.

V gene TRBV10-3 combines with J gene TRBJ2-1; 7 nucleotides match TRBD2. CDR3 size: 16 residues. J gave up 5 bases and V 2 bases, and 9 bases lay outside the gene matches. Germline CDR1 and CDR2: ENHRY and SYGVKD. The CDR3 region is CAISEGGGFKNNEQFF. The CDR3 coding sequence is TGTGCCATCAGTGAGGGGGGGGGATTCAAGAACAATGAGCAGTTCTTC.

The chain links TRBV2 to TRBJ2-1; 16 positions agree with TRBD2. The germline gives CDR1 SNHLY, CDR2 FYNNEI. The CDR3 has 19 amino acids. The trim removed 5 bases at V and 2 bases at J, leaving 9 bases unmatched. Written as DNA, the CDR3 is TGTGCCAGCAGTTCCGGGGGACTAGCGGGAGGGTCAACCTACAATGAGCAGTTCTTC. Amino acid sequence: CASSSGGLAGGSTYNEQFF.

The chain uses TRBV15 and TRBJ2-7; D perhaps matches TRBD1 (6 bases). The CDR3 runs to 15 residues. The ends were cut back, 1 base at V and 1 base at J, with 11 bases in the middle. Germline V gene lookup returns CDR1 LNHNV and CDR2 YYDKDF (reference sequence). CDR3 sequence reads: CATSRVGARSYEQYF. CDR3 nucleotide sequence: TGTGCCACCAGCAGAGTGGGGGCGCGGTCCTACGAGCAGTACTTC.

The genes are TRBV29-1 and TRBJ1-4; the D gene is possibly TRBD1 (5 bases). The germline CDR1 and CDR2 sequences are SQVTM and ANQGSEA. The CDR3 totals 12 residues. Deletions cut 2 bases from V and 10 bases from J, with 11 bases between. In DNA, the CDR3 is TGCAGCGTTGAATTTGGGGCCTCAAAACTGTTTTTT. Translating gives CSVEFGASKLFF.

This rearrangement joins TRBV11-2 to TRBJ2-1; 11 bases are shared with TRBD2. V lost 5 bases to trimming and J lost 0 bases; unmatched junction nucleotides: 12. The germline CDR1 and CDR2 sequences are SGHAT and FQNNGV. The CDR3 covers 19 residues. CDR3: CASSPHGTSGRSSYNEQFF. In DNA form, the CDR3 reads TGTGCCAGCAGCCCCCACGGGACTAGCGGACGGAGCTCCTACAATGAGCAGTTCTTC.

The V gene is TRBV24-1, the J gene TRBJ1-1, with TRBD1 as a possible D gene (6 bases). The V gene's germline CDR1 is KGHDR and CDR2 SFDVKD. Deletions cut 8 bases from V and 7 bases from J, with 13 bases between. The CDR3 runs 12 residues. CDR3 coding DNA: TGTGCCACCAAAGGGGGAACAGGTGAAGCTTTCTTT. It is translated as CATKGGTGEAFF.

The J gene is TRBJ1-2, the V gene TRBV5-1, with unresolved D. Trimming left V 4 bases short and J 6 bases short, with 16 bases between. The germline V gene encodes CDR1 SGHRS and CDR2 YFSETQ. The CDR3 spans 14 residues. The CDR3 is CASSPGSSRHGYTF. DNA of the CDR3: TGCGCCAGCAGCCCCGGGTCTTCAAGGCATGGCTACACCTTC.

The CDR3 coding sequence is TGTGCCAGTAGTATAGATCGGGGACAGCTCTTCTATGGCTACACCTTC. Translating it yields CASSIDRGQLFYGYTF. The chain combines TRBV19 with TRBJ1-2; 7 bases line up with TRBD1. This CDR3 comprises 16 residues. Trimming cost V 0 bases and J 4 bases; bases outside gene matches: 8. Per the germline V gene, CDR1 is LNHDA and CDR2 is SQIVND (reference sequence).

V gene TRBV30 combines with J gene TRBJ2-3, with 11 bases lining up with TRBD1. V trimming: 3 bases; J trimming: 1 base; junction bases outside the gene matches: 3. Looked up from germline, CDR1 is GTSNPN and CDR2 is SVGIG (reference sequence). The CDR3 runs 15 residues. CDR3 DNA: TGTGCCTGGAGACCGGGACAGGGGGGCACAGATACGCAGTATTTT. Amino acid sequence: CAWRPGQGGTDTQYF.

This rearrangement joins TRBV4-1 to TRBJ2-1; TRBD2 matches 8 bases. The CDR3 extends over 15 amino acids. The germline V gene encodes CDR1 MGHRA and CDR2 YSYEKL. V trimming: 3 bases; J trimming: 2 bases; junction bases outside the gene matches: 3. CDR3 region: CASSQQRETYNEQFF. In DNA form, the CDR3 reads TGCGCCAGCAGCCAGCAGCGGGAGACCTACAATGAGCAGTTCTTC.

The CDR3, as DNA: TGTGCCAGCAGCCGACAGGTAACCGGGGAGCTGTTTTTT. It encodes CASSRQVTGELFF. The chain has TRBV14 and TRBJ2-2; the D gene is possibly TRBD1 (6 bases). V gave up 4 bases and J gave up 5 bases, with 8 bases separating them. Germline V CDR1 and CDR2: SGHDN, FVKESK. There are 13 residues in the CDR3.

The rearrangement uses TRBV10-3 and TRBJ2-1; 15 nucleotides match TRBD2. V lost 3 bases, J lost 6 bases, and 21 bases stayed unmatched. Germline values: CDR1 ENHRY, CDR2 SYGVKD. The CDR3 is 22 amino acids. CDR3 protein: CAISDRAGTSGRFVSETNEQFF. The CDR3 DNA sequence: TGTGCCATCAGTGATAGGGCTGGGACTAGCGGGAGGTTTGTCTCCGAAACCAATGAGCAGTTCTTC.

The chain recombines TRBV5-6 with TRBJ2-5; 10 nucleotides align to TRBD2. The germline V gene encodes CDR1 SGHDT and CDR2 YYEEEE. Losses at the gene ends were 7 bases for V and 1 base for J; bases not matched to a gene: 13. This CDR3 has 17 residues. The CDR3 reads CASAVGVTSGFQETQYF. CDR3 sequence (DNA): TGTGCCAGCGCGGTTGGGGTGACTAGCGGGTTCCAAGAGACCCAGTACTTC.